What follows are 20 T cell receptor beta chains derived from one specimen sequenced in a study of blood T cells in healthy people across ages. It was with a sample-barcoded 5' primer and a J-beta primer mix that a second PCR of roughly 6 to 12 cycles was run. TCRdb called the 5' RACE reads again in MiXCR, with one record for every CDR3 protein. The top ten hold 7.7% of the sample, which has 1.5 million to 2 million distinct CDR3 sequences, under 30% seen once. Sequenced input: blood. These TCRs come from a young woman in good health.

V usage is TRBV25-1 and J usage is TRBJ2-6, with 9 bases aligning to TRBD1. V dropped 3 bases and J dropped 3; count of bases not matched to a gene: 18. The CDR3 is 21 residues long. Germline V lookup: CDR1 MGHDK, CDR2 SYGVNS. CDR3 coding DNA: TGTGCCAGCAGTGATTTCGACTACCCGCGGGACAGGGACGGTGGGGCCAACGTCCTGACTTTC. This translates into CASSDFDYPRDRDGGANVLTF.

This CDR3 reads CAYTFHGETYEQYF. CDR3 nucleotides: TGTGCCTATACCTTCCACGGGGAAACTTACGAGCAGTACTTC. J is TRBJ2-7 and V is TRBV30; the D gene is possibly TRBD2 (5 bases). The ends were cut back, 7 bases at V and 4 bases at J, with 20 bases in the middle. Germline V gene lookup returns CDR1 GTSNPN and CDR2 SVGIG (reference sequence). CDR3 length: 14 residues.

This sequence joins TRBV29-1 and TRBJ2-4; D is perhaps TRBD1 (5 bases). Germline V gene lookup returns CDR1 SQVTM and CDR2 ANQGSEA. This CDR3 comprises 14 residues. The CDR3, as DNA: TGCAACGCCAGGACAAGACTAGCCAAAAACATTCAGTACTTC. This codes for CNARTRLAKNIQYF.

Comment on this clonotype: A read error may produce the germline difference seen at one junction end. The chain is built from TRBV18 and TRBJ2-5; 10 bases are shared with TRBD1. The J call may be in error: the DNA end matches TRBJ2-7 better. This CDR3 comprises 16 residues. Germline V gives CDR1 KGHSH, CDR2 LQKENI. The CDR3 sequence is CASPPSLSDRGNEQYF. Written as DNA, the CDR3 is TGTGCCAGCCCACCATCCCTCTCGGACAGGGGGAACGAGCAGTACTTC.

This clonotype has a count of ten or more. The CDR3 nucleotides are TGTGCCAGCAGCACCAACTCGGGAGAGACCCAGTACTTC. This codes for CASSTNSGETQYF. This chain connects TRBV7-2 to TRBJ2-5, with D unresolved. V was shortened by 5 bases and J by 4 bases, with 11 bases between the two germline ends. CDR1 is SGHTA, CDR2 FQGNSA, per germline. This CDR3 comprises 13 residues. Looking up the rest from reference TRBV7-2 and TRBJ2-5 gives the full variable domain: GAGVSQSPSNKVTEKGKDVELRCDPISGHTALYWYRQSLGQGLEFLIYFQGNSAPDKSGLPSDRFSAERTGGSVSTLTIQRTQQEDSAVYLCASSTNSGETQYFGPGTRLLVL.

The chain is built from TRBV6-2 or TRBV6-3 and TRBJ1-4, with D unclear. The CDR3 runs to 14 residues. The germline V gene encodes CDR1 MNHEY and CDR2 SVGEGT. Trimming pared 4 bases from V and 3 bases from J, leaving 9 bases between. CDR3 region: CASSFGVANEKLFF. CDR3 sequence (DNA): TGTGCCAGCAGTTTTGGGGTTGCTAATGAAAAACTGTTTTTT.

This clonotype was recorded many times. The rearrangement joins TRBV24-1 to TRBJ1-5; no reliable D call. There are 13 residues in the CDR3. V was pared by 4 bases and J by 1 base, with 4 bases between. Germline V CDR1 and CDR2: KGHDR, SFDVKD. The CDR3, as DNA: TGTGCCACCAGTGAGGGGAGCAATCAGCCCCAGCATTTT. It is translated as CATSEGSNQPQHF.

CDR3 sequence (DNA): TGTGCCAGCAGCTTTCTAGCGGGGCCACAAGAGACCCAGTACTTC. Translation: CASSFLAGPQETQYF. The chain recombines TRBV7-9 with TRBJ2-5; 9 nucleotides line up with TRBD2. The CDR3 has 15 amino acids. The J segment lost 2 bases and the V segment lost 3 bases, leaving 4 bases of the junction unmatched. CDR1 is SEHNR and CDR2 is FQNEAQ in the germline V gene (reference sequence).

The rearrangement joins TRBV6-2 or TRBV6-3 to TRBJ2-7; 11 positions agree with TRBD1. This CDR3 has 12 residues. The V gene end was trimmed by 10 bases and the J gene end by 7 bases; junction bases not matched to a gene: 6. Looked up from germline, CDR1 is MNHEY and CDR2 is SVGEGT. The CDR3 region has the DNA TGTGCCACGGGACAGGGGGTCTTTGAGCAGTACTTC. It specifies CATGQGVFEQYF.

On this clonotype itself: At one of its ends the junction is not consistent with the germline gene, which may arise from a read error. The chain carries TRBV14 and TRBJ2-3; 16 nucleotides align to TRBD2. CDR3 length: 17 residues. Germline-derived CDR1 and CDR2 are SGHDN and FVKESK. This CDR3 is CASSLGTSGRVTDTPYF. CDR3 nucleotides: TGTGCCAGCAGCCTCGGGACTAGCGGGAGGGTGACAGATACGCCGTATTTT.

Concerning this clonotype itself: One end of the junction fails to match germline, which may point to a read error. CDR3 DNA sequence: TGTGCCAGCAGCCCGACAAGGACTCATGGCGGGGAGCGGTTTTTT. This codes for CASSPTRTHGGERFF. The rearrangement links TRBV14 to TRBJ2-2; a weak D match, TRBD2 (6 bases). This CDR3 comprises 15 residues. Per the germline V gene, CDR1 is SGHDN and CDR2 is FVKESK. Drawing the rest from reference TRBV14 and TRBJ2-2, the complete variable domain is EAGVTQFPSHSVIEKGQTVTLRCDPISGHDNLYWYRRVMGKEIKFLLHFVKESKQDESGMPNNRFLAERTGGTYSTLKVQPAELEDSGVYFCASSPTRTHGGERFFGEGSRLTVL.

The rearrangement uses TRBV29-1 and TRBJ2-1; a weak D match, TRBD1 (5 bases). The tail of the sequence fits TRBJ2-7 better, so the J call may be wrong. Germline V gives CDR1 SQVTM, CDR2 ANQGSEA. The CDR3 is 14 residues long. CDR3 region: CSVVRSGAEYEQYF. The CDR3 nucleotides read TGCAGCGTTGTGCGATCTGGGGCTGAGTACGAGCAGTACTTC.

This clonotype showed up many times. This chain connects TRBV6-4 to TRBJ2-1; 10 bases agree with TRBD2. Looked up from germline, CDR1 is MRHNA and CDR2 is SNTAGT. With 6 bases clipped from V and 11 bases from J, the junction kept 4 bases outside the gene matches. CDR3 size: 12 residues. CDR3 region: CASRKLAGKQFF. DNA of the CDR3: TGTGCCAGCAGAAAACTAGCGGGAAAGCAGTTCTTC.

This clonotype was recorded many times. This rearrangement joins TRBV29-1 to TRBJ2-1; D gene ambiguous. V gave up 3 bases and J gave up 6 bases, with 6 bases separating them. Germline lookup yields CDR1 SQVTM and CDR2 ANQGSEA. This CDR3 is 11 amino acids long. The DNA for the CDR3 is TGCAGCGTTGATAAGGGCAATGAGCAGTTCTTC. Translating gives CSVDKGNEQFF.

Concerning this clonotype: Germline and junction disagree at one end, which may indicate a read error. The V and J genes are TRBV18 and TRBJ1-1, with 8 bases that match TRBD1. Germline V gene data show CDR1 as KGHSH and CDR2 as LQKENI. The CDR3 extends over 13 amino acids. The chain's CDR3 is CASSRQGNTDAFF. The DNA for the CDR3 is TGTGCCAGCTCAAGACAGGGGAACACTGACGCTTTCTTT.

The chain links TRBV13 to TRBJ2-2, with 7 bases that match TRBD2. The length of the CDR3 is 17 residues. V was pared by 5 bases and J by 1 base, with 10 bases of the junction left unmatched. Germline values: CDR1 PRHDT, CDR2 FYEKMQ (reference sequence). CDR3 nucleotides: TGTGCCAGCAGCGCTAGAACCGGGGGGATGAACACCGGGGAGCTGTTTTTT. The encoded protein is CASSARTGGMNTGELFF. Combining the CDR3 with reference TRBV13 and TRBJ2-2 gives the whole variable domain AAGVIQSPRHLIKEKRETATLKCYPIPRHDTVYWYQQGPGQDPQFLISFYEKMQSDKGSIPDRFSAQQFSDYHSELNMSSLELGDSALYFCASSARTGGMNTGELFFGEGSRLTVL.

This clonotype was detected a few times. The gene calls are TRBV10-3 and TRBJ2-1; TRBD1 matches 9 bases. Germline V gives CDR1 ENHRY, CDR2 SYGVKD. The CDR3 runs to 13 residues. V gave up 4 bases and J gave up 8 bases; unmatched junction bases: 3. The CDR3 region is CAISGGQGHEQFF. The CDR3, as DNA: TGTGCCATCAGTGGGGGACAGGGCCATGAGCAGTTCTTC.

This clonotype was detected many times. V gene TRBV10-3 combines with J gene TRBJ1-1, with 9 bases aligning to TRBD1. With 7 bases clipped from V and 0 bases from J, the junction kept 6 bases outside the gene matches. Germline CDR1 ENHRY, CDR2 SYGVKD. CDR3 size: 15 residues. DNA for the CDR3: TGTGCCATCAAGCTGGGACAGGGTTTGAACACTGAAGCTTTCTTT. Protein sequence: CAIKLGQGLNTEAFF.

The chain uses TRBV5-5 and TRBJ1-2; no clear D. Looked up from germline, CDR1 is SGHKS and CDR2 is YYEKEE (reference sequence). The CDR3 extends over 15 amino acids. Trimming took off 0 bases at V and 4 bases at J, with 13 bases between the two ends. The CDR3 nucleotides read TGTGCCAGCAGCTTGGCGGCGGATGGCGGCTATGGCTACACCTTC. Translation gives CASSLAADGGYGYTF.

This clonotype has just one count. With a much larger clone just one base away, this may be a read error. The chain recombines TRBV29-1 with TRBJ2-3, with a possible D match to TRBD2 (6 bases). CDR1 is SQVTM, CDR2 ANQGSEA, per germline. V dropped 4 bases and J dropped 5 bases, with 10 bases sitting between them. The CDR3 extends over 12 amino acids. This chain's CDR3 is CSVVGGRDTQYF. The CDR3 DNA sequence: TGCAGCGTTGTTGGAGGGCGAGATACGCAGTATTTT.